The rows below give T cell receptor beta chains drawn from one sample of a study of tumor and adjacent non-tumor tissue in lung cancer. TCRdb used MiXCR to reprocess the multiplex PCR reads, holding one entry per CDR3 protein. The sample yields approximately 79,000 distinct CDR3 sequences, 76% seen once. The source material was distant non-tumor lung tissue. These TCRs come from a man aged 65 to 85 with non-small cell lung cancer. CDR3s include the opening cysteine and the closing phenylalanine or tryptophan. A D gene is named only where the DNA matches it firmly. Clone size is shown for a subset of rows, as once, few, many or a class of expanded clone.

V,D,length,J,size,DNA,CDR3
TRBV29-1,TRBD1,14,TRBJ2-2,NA,TGCAGCGTTGACAGACAGGGGAACACCGGGGAGCTATTATTT,CSVDRQGNTGELLF
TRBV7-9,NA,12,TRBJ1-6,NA,TGTGCCAGCAGCAACATGGGTTCACCCATGCACTTT,CASSNMGSPMHF
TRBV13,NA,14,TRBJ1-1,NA,TGTGCCAGCAGATTCCCGTTGCGCTCCACTGAAGCTTTCTTT,CASRFPLRSTEAFF
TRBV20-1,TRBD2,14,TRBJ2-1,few,TGCAGTGTCGAGGGGTACCCGGGGGGCAATGAGCAGTTCTTC,CSVEGYPGGNEQFF
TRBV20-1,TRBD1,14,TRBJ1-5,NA,TGCAGTGTTCAAATACCCAGGGACAGTCAGCCCCAGCATTTT,CSVQIPRDSQPQHF
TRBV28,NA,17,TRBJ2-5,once,TGTGCCAGCAATTTCCTGGGGGCTGGGGGGGATAGAGAGACCCAGTACTTC,CASNFLGAGGDRETQYF
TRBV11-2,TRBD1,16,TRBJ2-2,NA,TGTGCCAGCAGTTTAGTAGGCACAGGGGTAGGCGGGGAGCTGTTTTTT,CASSLVGTGVGGELFF
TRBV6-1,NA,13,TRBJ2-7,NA,TGTGCCAGCGCCGGGGCAGGGTTAAACGAGCAGTACTTC,CASAGAGLNEQYF
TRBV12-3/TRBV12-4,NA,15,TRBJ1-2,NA,TGTGCCAGCAGACGAGTAGGGGACGCTAACTATGGCTATACCTTC,CASRRVGDANYGYTF
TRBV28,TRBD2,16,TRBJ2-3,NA,TGTGCCAGCAGGCATACGAAGGGACTAGGCACAGATACGCAGTATTTT,CASRHTKGLGTDTQYF
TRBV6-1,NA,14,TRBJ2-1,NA,TGTGTTAGCAGTGGGACAAGGGAATTGGATGAGCAGTTCTTC,CVSSGTRELDEQFF
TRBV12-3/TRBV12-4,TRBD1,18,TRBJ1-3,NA,TGTGCCAGCAGTCGTCCCTGGACAGGGATCAGCTCCGGAAACACCATACATTTT,CASSRPWTGISSGNTIHF
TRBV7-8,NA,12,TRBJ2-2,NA,TGTGCCAGCGGCTTCCCAACCAGGGAGCTGTTTTTT,CASGFPTRELFF
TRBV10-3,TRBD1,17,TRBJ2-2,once,TGTGCCATCAGTAAGTCACCGGGACAGGTCAACATCGGGGAGCTGTTTTTT,CAISKSPGQVNIGELFF
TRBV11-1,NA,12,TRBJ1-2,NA,TGTGTTAGCAGCTTATACAGATATGACTACACCTTC,CVSSLYRYDYTF
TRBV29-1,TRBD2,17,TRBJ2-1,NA,TGTAGCGTAGCGGGACTAGCGAGAGGGGAGTCCTACAATGAGCAGTTCTTC,CSVAGLARGESYNEQFF
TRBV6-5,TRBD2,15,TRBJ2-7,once,TGTGCCAGCAGTTTCTCGACTAGCAGGAGCGGCGAGCAGTACTTC,CASSFSTSRSGEQYF
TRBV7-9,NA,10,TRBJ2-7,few,TGTGCCTCGGGGTTCTACGGGCAGTACTTC,CASGFYGQYF
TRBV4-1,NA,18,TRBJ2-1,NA,TGCGCCAGCAGCCCACCACAGGGAGGGAGAGGATCCTACAATGAGCAGTTCTTC,CASSPPQGGRGSYNEQFF
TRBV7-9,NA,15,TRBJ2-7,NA,TGCACCAGCAGCTCCCCCCTCGATAGTTCCTACGAGCAGTACTTC,CTSSSPLDSSYEQYF
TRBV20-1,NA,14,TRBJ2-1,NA,TGCAGTGCTAGTGAGGACCAGAATAGCAATGAGCAGTTCTTC,CSASEDQNSNEQFF
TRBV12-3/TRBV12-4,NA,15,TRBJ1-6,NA,TGTGCCAGCAGCTTCACGAGCTCCTATAATTCACTCCTACACTTT,CASSFTSSYNSLLHF
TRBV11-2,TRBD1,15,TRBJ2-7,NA,TGTGCCAGCTGCCTAGATCAGGGGGCCCCCTACGAGCACTACTTC,CASCLDQGAPYEHYF
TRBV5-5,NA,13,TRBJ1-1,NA,TGTGCCAGCAGCCTAGACTTGAACAATGAAACTTTCTTT,CASSLDLNNETFF
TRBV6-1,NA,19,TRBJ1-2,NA,TGTGCCAGCGAACCCGTAATGGCGGGCTATGGAAGCGGAAACTATGGCTACACCTTC,CASEPVMAGYGSGNYGYTF
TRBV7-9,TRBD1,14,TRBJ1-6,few,TGTGCCAGCAGCAGGACAGGGGGCTTGTCACCCCTCCACTTT,CASSRTGGLSPLHF
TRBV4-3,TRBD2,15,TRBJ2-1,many,TGCGCCAGCAGCCACCTTCCGGGACTAGACAATGAGCAGTTCTTC,CASSHLPGLDNEQFF
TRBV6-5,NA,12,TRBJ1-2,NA,TGTACCAGCTGGGGGGGTGGCCATGGCTACACCTTC,CTSWGGGHGYTF
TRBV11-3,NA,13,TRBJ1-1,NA,TGTGTCAACAGCCCCCCGCCGAACACTGAAGCTTTCTTT,CVNSPPPNTEAFF
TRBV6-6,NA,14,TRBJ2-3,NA,TGTGCCAGCAGTCTACGTATTGAGGCAGATACGCAGTATTTT,CASSLRIEADTQYF
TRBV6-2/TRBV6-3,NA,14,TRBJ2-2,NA,TGTGCCAGCAGACGCGAGAACTCAGCTGGGGAGCTGTTTTTT,CASRRENSAGELFF
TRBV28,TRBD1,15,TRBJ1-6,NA,TGTACCAGCAGTTCGAAACAGGGGGCTGGATCACACTTCCACTTT,CTSSSKQGAGSHFHF
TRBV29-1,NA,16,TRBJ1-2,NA,TGCAGCGTTGTCCACTATCAATCCTCGGGAGAAGATGAATACAGCTTC,CSVVHYQSSGEDEYSF
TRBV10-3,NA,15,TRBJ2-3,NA,TGTGGCATCAGTTCCCGCTCCACTAGCACAGATACGCAGTATTTT,CGISSRSTSTDTQYF
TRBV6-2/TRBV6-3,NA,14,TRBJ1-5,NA,TGTGCCAGCGGCAGTGCGGGGGAGGGGCAGCCCCAGCATTTT,CASGSAGEGQPQHF
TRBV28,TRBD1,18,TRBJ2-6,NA,TGTGCCAGCAGTTCTACTGGACAGGGATCTGCTGGGGCCAACGTCCTGACTTTC,CASSSTGQGSAGANVLTF
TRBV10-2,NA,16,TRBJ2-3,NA,TGCGCTAGCAGTGAGGCGGTGGCTTTGGGCGCAAATACGCAGTATTTT,CASSEAVALGANTQYF
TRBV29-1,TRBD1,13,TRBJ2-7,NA,TGCAGCGTAGGAACAGGGGCCAACTACGAGCAGTACTTC,CSVGTGANYEQYF
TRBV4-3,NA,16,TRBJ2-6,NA,TGCACCAGCAGCCCCTCAGAGGGGTCTGGGGCCAACGTCCTGACTTTC,CTSSPSEGSGANVLTF
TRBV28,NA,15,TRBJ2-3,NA,TGTGCCAGCAGTCCCCCGGGCGGGGTCACAGAAACGCAGTATTTT,CASSPPGGVTETQYF
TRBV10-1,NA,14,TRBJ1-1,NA,TGCGCCATCAGTGAGTCGGGAATGAACACTGAAGCTTCCTTT,CAISESGMNTEASF
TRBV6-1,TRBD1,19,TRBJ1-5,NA,TGTGCCAGTAGTAATAAGTTTCCGGGACAGAGAAGTAGCAATCAGCCCCAGCATTTT,CASSNKFPGQRSSNQPQHF
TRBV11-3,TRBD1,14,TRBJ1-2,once,TGTGCTAGCAGATTCCCGACAGGGGCGGGAGGCTACACCTTC,CASRFPTGAGGYTF
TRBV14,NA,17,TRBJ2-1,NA,TGTGCCAGCAGCCAGGCGACGAAGGTAACTAGCCACAATGAGCAGCTCTTC,CASSQATKVTSHNEQLF
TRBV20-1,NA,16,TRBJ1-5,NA,TGCAGTGCGCCGGTCTTCCTCGGAGGGGTGAATCATCCCCAGCATTTT,CSAPVFLGGVNHPQHF
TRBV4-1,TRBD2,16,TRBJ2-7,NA,TGCGCCAGCAGCCGGACACTAGCGGAAGAGGGGGACGATAAGTACTTC,CASSRTLAEEGDDKYF
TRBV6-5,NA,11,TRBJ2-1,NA,TGTGCCTGCAATACCTGGAATGATCAGTTCTTC,CACNTWNDQFF
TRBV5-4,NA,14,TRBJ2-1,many,TGTGCCAGCAGCGCGAGGACAGTTGTAAATGAGCAGTTCTTC,CASSARTVVNEQFF
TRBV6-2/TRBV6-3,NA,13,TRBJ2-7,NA,TGTGCCAGCAGACTGAATGACCGTCAGGAGCAGTACTTC,CASRLNDRQEQYF
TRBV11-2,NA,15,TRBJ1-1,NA,TGTGCCAGCAGCCTCGCCAATTCAAGGATCTCTGAAGCTTTCTTT,CASSLANSRISEAFF
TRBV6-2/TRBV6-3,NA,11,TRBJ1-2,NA,TGTACCAGCAGTCTCTCATATAGCTACACCTTC,CTSSLSYSYTF
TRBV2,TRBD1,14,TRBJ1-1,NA,TGTGCCAGCAGCATTTACAGGGGTGGAACTGAAGCTTTCTTT,CASSIYRGGTEAFF
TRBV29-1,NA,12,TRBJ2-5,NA,TGCAGCGTTGAAGAGGGGGGAGAGACCCATTACTTC,CSVEEGGETHYF
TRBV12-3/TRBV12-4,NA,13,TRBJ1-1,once,TGTGCCAGCAGCATGGGGATACACACAGAAGCTTTCTTT,CASSMGIHTEAFF